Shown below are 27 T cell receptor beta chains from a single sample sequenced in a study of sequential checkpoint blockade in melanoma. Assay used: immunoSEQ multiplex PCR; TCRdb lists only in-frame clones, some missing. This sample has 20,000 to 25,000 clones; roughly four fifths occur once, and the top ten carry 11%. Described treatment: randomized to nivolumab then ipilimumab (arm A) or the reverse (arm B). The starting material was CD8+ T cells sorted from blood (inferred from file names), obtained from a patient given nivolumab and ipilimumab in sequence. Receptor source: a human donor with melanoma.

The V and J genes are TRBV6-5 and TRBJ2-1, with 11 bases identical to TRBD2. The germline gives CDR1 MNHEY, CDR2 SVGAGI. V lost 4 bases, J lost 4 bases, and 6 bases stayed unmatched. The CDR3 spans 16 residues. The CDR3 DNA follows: TGTGCCAGCAGTTCCCCTAGCGGGAGGTCTTACAATGAGCAGTTCTTC. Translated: CASSSPSGRSYNEQFF.

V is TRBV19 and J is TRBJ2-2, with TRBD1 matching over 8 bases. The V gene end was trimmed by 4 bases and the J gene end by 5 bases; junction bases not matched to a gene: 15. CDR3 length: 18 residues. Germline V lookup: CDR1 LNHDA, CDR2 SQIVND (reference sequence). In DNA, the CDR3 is TGTGCCAGTAGTACACCAGGACAGGGTATCTTCGGGACCGGGGAGCTGTTTTTT. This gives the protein CASSTPGQGIFGTGELFF.

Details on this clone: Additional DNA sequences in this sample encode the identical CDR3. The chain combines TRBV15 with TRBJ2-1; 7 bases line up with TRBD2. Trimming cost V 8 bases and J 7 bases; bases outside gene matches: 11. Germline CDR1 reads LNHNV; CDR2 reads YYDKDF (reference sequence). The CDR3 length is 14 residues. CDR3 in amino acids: CATQRGGRLNEQFF. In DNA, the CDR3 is TGTGCCACCCAAAGGGGCGGGAGACTAAATGAGCAGTTCTTC.

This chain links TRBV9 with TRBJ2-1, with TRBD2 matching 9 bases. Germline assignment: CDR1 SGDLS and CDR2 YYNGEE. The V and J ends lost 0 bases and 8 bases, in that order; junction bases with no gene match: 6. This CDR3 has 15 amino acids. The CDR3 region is CASSVASGRTHEQFF. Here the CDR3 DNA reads TGTGCCAGCAGCGTAGCCAGCGGGAGGACCCATGAGCAGTTCTTC. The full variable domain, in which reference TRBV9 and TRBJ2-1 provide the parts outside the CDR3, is DSGVTQTPKHLITATGQRVTLRCSPRSGDLSVYWYQQSLDQGLQFLIQYYNGEERAKGNILERFSAQQFPDLHSELNLSSLELGDSALYFCASSVASGRTHEQFFGPGTRLTVL.

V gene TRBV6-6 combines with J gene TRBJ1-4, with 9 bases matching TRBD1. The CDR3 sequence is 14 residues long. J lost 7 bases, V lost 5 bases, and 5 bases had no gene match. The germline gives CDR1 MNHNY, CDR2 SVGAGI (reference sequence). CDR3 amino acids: CASSVTGGFEKLFF. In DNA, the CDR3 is TGTGCCAGCAGTGTAACAGGGGGCTTTGAAAAACTGTTTTTT.

In DNA form, the CDR3 reads TGTGCCAGCAGCAGCCCGGGACTGATGAACACTGAAGCTTTCTTT. As protein: CASSSPGLMNTEAFF. The chain employs TRBV7-8 and TRBJ1-1, with a weak D call TRBD1 (5 bases). CDR3 length: 15 amino acids. The germline CDR1 and CDR2 sequences are SGHVS and FQNEAQ. V gave up 5 bases and J gave up 0 bases, with 13 bases separating them.

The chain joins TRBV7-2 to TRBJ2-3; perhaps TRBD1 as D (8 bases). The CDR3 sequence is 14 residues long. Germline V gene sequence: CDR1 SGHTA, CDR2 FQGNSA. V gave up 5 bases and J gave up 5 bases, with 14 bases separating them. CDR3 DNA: TGTGCCAGCAGCCAGAACAGGGGGGGAGATACGCAGTATTTT. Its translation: CASSQNRGGDTQYF.

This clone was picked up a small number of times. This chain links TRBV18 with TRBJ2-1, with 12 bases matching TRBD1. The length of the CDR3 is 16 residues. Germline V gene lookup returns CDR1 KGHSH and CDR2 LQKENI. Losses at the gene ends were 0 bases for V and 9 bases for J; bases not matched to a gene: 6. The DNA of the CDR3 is TGTGCCAGCTCACCACCCGGGACAGGGGGCAAGGGTGAGCAGTTCTTC. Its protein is CASSPPGTGGKGEQFF.

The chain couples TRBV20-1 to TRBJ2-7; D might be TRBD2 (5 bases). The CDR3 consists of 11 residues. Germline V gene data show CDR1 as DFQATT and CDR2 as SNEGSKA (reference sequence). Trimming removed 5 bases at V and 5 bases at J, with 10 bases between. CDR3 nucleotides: TGCAGTGCTCCTTGGGAGCACGAGCAGTACTTC. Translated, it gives CSAPWEHEQYF.

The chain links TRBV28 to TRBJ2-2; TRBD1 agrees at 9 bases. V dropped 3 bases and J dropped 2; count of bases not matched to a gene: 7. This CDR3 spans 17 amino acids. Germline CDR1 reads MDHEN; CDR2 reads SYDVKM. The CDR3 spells CASSLYGTGPNTGELFF. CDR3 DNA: TGTGCCAGCAGTTTGTACGGGACAGGGCCAAACACCGGGGAGCTGTTTTTT.

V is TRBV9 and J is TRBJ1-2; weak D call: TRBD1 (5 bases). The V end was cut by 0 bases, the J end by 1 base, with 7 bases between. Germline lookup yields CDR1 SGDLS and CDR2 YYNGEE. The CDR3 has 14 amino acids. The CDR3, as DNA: TGTGCCAGCAGCGTAGATCAGGGTAACTATGGCTACACCTTC. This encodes CASSVDQGNYGYTF.

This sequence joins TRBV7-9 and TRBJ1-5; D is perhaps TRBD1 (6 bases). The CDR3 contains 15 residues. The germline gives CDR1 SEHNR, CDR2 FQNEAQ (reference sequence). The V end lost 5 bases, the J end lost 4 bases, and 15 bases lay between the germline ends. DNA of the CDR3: TGTGCCAGCAGCCGACAGGACATGCAGAATCAGCCCCAGCATTTT. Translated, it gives CASSRQDMQNQPQHF. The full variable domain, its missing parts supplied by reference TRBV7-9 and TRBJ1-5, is DTGVSQNPRHKITKRGQNVTFRCDPISEHNRLYWYRQTLGQGPEFLTYFQNEAQLEKSRLLSDRFSAERPKGSFSTLEIQRTEQGDSAMYLCASSRQDMQNQPQHFGDGTRLSIL.

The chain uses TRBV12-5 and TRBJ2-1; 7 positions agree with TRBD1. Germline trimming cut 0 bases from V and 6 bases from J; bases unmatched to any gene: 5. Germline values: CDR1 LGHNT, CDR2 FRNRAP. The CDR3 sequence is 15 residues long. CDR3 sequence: CASGLVGAGGNEQFF. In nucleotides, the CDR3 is TGTGCTAGTGGTTTGGTAGGGGCAGGGGGCAATGAGCAGTTCTTC.

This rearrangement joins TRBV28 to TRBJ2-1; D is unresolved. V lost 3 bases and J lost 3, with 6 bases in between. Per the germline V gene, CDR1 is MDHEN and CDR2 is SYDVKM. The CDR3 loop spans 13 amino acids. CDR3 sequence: CASSLRDYNEQFF. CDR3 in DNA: TGTGCCAGCAGTTTGCGAGACTACAATGAGCAGTTCTTC.

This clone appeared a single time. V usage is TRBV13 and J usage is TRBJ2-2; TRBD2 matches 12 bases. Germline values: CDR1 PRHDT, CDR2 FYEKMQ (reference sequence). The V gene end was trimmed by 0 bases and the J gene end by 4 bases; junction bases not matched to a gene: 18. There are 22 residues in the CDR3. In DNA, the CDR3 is TGTGCCAGCAGCTTAGGGGTACAGTGGAAACTAGCGGGAGGTCAGTTCACCGGGGAGCTGTTTTTT. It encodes CASSLGVQWKLAGGQFTGELFF.

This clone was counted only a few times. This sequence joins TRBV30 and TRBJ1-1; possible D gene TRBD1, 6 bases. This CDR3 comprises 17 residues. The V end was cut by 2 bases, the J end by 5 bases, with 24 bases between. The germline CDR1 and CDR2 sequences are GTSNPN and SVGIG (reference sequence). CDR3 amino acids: CAWSLSPGTMVGTEAFF. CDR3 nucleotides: TGTGCCTGGAGTCTATCACCCGGGACAATGGTAGGGACTGAAGCTTTCTTT.

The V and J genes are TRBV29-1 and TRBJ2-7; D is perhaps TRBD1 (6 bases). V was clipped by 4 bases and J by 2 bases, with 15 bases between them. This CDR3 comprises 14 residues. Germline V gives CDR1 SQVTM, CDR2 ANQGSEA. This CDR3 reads CSVVFGDRTYEQYF. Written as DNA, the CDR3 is TGCAGCGTTGTCTTCGGCGACAGGACCTACGAGCAGTACTTC.

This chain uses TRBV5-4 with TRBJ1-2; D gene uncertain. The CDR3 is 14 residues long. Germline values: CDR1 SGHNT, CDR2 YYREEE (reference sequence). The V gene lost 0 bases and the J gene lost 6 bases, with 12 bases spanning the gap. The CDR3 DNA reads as TGTGCCAGCAGCTTGGGCTGGGTAGGAGATGGCTACACCTTC. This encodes CASSLGWVGDGYTF.

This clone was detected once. The chain's CDR3 is CASSSSGRGGETQYF. CDR3 sequence (DNA): TGTGCCAGTAGCTCGAGCGGGAGAGGGGGAGAGACCCAGTACTTC. The V and J genes are TRBV19 and TRBJ2-5; TRBD2 matches at 8 bases. The J segment lost 4 bases and the V segment lost 6 bases, leaving 10 bases of the junction unmatched. This CDR3 is built from 15 residues. Germline V lookup: CDR1 LNHDA, CDR2 SQIVND (reference sequence).

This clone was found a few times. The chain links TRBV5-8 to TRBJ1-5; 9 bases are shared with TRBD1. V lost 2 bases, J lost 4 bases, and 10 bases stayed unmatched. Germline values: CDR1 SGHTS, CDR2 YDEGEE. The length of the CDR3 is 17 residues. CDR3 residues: CASSLPGQGMRNQPQHF. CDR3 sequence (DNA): TGTGCCAGCAGCTTACCGGGACAGGGTATGAGGAATCAGCCCCAGCATTTT.

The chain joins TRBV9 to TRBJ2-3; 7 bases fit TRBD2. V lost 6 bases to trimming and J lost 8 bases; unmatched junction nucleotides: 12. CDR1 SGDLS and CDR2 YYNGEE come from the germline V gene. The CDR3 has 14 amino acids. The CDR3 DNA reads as TGTGCCAGCACGGGAGGTAGCGCGACGGGTACGCAGTATTTT. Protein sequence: CASTGGSATGTQYF.

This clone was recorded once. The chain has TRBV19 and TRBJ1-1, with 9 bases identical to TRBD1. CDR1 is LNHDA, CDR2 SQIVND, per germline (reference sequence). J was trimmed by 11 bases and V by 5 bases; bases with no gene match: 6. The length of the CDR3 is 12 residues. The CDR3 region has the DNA TGTGCCAGTAGTCTACAGGGGGCCGGGGCTTTCTTT. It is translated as CASSLQGAGAFF.

Here the CDR3 reads CASSLRGFQQPQHF. The CDR3, as DNA: TGTGCCAGCAGTTTACGGGGGTTCCAGCAGCCCCAGCATTTT. The rearrangement uses TRBV28 and TRBJ1-5, with a weak D call TRBD1 (5 bases). V was cut by 2 bases and J by 7 bases, with 12 bases left in between. This CDR3 is 14 amino acids long. The germline gives CDR1 MDHEN, CDR2 SYDVKM.

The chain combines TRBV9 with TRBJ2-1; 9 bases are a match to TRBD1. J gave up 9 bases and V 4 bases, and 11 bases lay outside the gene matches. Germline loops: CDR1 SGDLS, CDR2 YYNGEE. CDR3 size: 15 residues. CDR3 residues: CASSTQGQGAGEQFF. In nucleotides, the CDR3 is TGTGCCAGCAGCACCCAGGGACAGGGAGCGGGTGAGCAGTTCTTC.

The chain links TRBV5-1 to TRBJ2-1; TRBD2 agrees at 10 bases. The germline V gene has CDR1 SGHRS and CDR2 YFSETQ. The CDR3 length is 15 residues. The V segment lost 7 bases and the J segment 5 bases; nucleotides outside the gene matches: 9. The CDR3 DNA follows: TGCGCCAGCGCGCCCGGACTAGCGGATAACAATGAGCAGTTCTTC. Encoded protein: CASAPGLADNNEQFF.

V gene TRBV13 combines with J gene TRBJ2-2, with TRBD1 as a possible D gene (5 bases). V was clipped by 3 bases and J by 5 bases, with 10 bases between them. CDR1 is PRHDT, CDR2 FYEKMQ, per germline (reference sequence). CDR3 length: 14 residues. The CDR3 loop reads CASSFSRGTGELFF. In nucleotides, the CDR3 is TGTGCCAGCAGCTTTAGTAGGGGTACCGGGGAGCTGTTTTTT.

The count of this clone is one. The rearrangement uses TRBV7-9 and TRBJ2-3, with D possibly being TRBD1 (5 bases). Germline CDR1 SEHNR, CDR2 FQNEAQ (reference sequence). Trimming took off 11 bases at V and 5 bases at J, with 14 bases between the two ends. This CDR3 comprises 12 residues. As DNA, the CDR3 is TGTGCCTCTCAGAAGGGGCAAGATACGCAGTATTTT. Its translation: CASQKGQDTQYF.